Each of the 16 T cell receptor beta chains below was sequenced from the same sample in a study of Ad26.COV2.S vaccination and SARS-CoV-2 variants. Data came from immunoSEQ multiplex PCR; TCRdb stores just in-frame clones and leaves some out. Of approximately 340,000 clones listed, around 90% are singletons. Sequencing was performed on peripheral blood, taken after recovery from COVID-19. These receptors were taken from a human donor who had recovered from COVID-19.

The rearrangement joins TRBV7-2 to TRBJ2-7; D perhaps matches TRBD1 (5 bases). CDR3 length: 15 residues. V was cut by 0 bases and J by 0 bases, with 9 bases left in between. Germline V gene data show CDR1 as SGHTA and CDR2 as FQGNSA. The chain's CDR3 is CASSLAVGVSYEQYF. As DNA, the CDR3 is TGTGCCAGCAGCTTAGCTGTAGGGGTCTCCTACGAGCAGTACTTC.

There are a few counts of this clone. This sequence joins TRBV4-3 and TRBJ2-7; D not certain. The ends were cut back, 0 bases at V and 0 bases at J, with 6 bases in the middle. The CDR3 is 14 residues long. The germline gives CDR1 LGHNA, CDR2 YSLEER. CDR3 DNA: TGCGCCAGCAGCCAAGACGCCCGCTCCTACGAGCAGTACTTC. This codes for CASSQDARSYEQYF.

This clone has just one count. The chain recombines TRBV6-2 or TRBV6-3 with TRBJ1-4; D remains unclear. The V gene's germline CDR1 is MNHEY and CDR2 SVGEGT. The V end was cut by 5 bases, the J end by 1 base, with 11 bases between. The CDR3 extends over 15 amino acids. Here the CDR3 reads CASSPSGRTNEKLFF. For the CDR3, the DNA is TGTGCCAGCAGTCCCTCCGGGAGAACTAATGAAAAACTGTTTTTT.

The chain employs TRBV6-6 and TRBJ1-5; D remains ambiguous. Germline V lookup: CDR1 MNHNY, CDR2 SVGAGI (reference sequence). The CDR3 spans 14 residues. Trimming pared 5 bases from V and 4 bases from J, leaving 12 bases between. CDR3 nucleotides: TGTGCCAGCAGTACCAAAGAGGGAAATCAGCCCCAGCATTTT. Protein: CASSTKEGNQPQHF.

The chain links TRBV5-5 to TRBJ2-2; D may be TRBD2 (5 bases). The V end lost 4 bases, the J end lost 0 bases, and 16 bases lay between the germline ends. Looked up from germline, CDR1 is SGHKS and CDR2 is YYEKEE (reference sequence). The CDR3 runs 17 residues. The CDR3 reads CASSPSPPTTNTGELFF. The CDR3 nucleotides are TGTGCCAGCAGCCCGTCCCCCCCGACTACGAACACCGGGGAGCTGTTTTTT.

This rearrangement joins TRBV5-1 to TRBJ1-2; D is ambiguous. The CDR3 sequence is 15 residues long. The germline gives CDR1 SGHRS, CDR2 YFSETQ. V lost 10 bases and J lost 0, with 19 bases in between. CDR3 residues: CASTERTGANYGYTF. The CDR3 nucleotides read TGCGCCTCAACCGAGAGGACCGGTGCTAACTATGGCTACACCTTC. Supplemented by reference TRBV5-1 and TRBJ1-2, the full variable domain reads KAGVTQTPRYLIKTRGQQVTLSCSPISGHRSVSWYQQTPGQGLQFLFEYFSETQRNKGNFPGRFSGRQFSNSRSEMNVSTLELGDSALYLCASTERTGANYGYTFGSGTRLTVV.

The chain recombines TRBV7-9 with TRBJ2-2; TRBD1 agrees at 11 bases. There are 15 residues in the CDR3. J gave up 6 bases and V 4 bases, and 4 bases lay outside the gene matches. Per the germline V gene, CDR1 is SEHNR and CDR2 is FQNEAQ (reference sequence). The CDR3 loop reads CASSSGQGAAGELFF. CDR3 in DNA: TGTGCCAGCAGCTCTGGACAGGGGGCTGCCGGGGAGCTGTTTTTT.

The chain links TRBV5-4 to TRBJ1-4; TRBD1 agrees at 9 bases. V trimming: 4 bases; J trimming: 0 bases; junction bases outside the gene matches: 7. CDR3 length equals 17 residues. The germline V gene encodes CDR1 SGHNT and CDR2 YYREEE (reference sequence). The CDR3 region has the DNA TGTGCCAGCAGCCCCGGGACAGGGCTTTCAACTAATGAAAAACTGTTTTTT. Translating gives CASSPGTGLSTNEKLFF.

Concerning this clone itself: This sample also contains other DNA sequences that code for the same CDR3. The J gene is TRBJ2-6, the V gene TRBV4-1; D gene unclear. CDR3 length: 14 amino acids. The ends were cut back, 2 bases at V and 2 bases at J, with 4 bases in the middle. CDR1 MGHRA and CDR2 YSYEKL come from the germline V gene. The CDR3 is CASSQSPGANVLTF. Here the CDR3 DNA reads TGCGCCAGCAGCCAATCACCTGGGGCCAACGTCCTGACTTTC.

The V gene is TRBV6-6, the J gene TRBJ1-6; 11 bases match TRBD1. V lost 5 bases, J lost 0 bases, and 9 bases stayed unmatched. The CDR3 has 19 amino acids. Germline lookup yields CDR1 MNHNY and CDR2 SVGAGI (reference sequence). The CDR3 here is CASSLRWDRGSSYNSPLHF. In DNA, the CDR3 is TGTGCCAGCAGTCTACGCTGGGACAGGGGGAGCTCCTATAATTCACCCCTCCACTTT.

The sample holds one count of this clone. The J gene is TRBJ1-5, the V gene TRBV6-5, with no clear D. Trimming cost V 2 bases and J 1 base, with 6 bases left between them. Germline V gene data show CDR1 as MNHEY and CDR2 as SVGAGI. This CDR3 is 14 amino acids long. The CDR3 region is CASSYTRSNQPQHF. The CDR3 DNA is TGTGCCAGCAGTTACACCAGAAGCAATCAGCCCCAGCATTTT.

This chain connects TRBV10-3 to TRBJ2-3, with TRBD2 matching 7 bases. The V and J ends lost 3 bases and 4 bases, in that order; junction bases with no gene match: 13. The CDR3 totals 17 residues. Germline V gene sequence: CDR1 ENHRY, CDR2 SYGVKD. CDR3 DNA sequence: TGTGCCATCAGTGAAAACCTAGATGGGGGGGTCTCAGATACGCAGTATTTT. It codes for CAISENLDGGVSDTQYF.

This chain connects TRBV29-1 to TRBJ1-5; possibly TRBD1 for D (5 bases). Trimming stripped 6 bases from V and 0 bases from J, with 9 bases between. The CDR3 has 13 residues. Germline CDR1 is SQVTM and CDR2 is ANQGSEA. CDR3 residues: CSVATGSNQPQHF. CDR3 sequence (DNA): TGCAGCGTGGCCACAGGTAGCAATCAGCCCCAGCATTTT.

The CDR3 is CASSPGTGSFETQYF. In DNA form, the CDR3 reads TGTGCCAGCAGCCCCGGGACAGGGAGCTTCGAGACCCAGTACTTC. The chain employs TRBV3-1 (or the pseudogene TRBV3-2) and TRBJ2-5; 9 nucleotides agree with TRBD1. Germline V gene sequence: CDR1 LGHDT, CDR2 YNNKEL (reference sequence). The CDR3 runs to 15 residues. Trimming at V came to 4 bases and at J to 5 bases, leaving 8 bases not matched to a gene.

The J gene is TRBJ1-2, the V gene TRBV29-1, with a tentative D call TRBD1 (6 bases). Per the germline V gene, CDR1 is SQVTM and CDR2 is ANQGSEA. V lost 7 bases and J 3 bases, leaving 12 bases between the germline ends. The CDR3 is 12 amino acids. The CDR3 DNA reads TGCAGCGCCTCGACAGGTCACTATGGCTACACCTTC. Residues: CSASTGHYGYTF.

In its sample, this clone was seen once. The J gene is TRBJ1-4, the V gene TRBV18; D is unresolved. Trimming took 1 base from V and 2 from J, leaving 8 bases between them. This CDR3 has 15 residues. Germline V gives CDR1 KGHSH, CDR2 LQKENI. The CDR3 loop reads CASSPRGGTNEKLFF. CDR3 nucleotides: TGTGCCAGCTCACCACGGGGTGGCACTAATGAAAAACTGTTTTTT. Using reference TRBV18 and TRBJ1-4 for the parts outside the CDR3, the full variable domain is NAGVMQNPRHLVRRRGQEARLRCSPMKGHSHVYWYRQLPEEGLKFMVYLQKENIIDESGMPKERFSAEFPKEGPSILRIQQVVRGDSAAYFCASSPRGGTNEKLFFGSGTQLSVL.